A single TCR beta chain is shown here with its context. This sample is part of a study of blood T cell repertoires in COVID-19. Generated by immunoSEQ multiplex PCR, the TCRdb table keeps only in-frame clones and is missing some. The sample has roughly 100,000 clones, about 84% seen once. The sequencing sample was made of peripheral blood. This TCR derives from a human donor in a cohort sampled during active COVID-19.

The CDR3 sequence: CASSYDRSYEQYF. The CDR3 DNA sequence: TGTGCCAGCAGTTACGACAGGAGCTACGAGCAGTACTTC. This sequence joins TRBV6-2 or TRBV6-3 and TRBJ2-7; the D gene is possibly TRBD1 (6 bases). V was trimmed by 2 bases and J by 3 bases, leaving 8 bases between them. The CDR3 has 13 amino acids. CDR1 MNHEY and CDR2 SVGEGT come from the germline V gene.